These 5 T cell receptor beta chains originate from one sample sequenced in a study of T cell responses to AZD1222 COVID-19 vaccine. This table comes from immunoSEQ multiplex PCR, and its TCRdb copy is limited to in-frame clones, with some not included. Here the sample spans 85,000 to 130,000 clones, 85% to 90% being singletons. This material consisted of peripheral blood, taken on day 0 of AZD1222 vaccination. The receptors shown here come from an adult in good health.

Only a few counts were recorded for this clone. This chain links TRBV2 with TRBJ2-7; 9 positions match TRBD2. This CDR3 contains 14 residues. Germline values: CDR1 SNHLY, CDR2 FYNNEI. V was pared by 7 bases and J by 6 bases, with 10 bases of the junction left unmatched. CDR3 in DNA: TGTGCCAGCATTCTAGGGACTAGCTCGATCGAGCAGTACTTC. This gives the protein CASILGTSSIEQYF.

The genes are TRBV11-2 and TRBJ2-1; 8 bases are shared with TRBD1. Germline trimming cut 0 bases from V and 5 bases from J; bases unmatched to any gene: 12. This CDR3 spans 18 amino acids. Germline CDR1 is SGHAT and CDR2 is FQNNGV. This CDR3 reads CASSLDLLGTGVDNEQFF. The CDR3 nucleotides read TGTGCCAGCAGCTTAGATCTTCTTGGGACAGGAGTAGACAATGAGCAGTTCTTC.

This chain uses TRBV11-2 with TRBJ2-1; D uncertain. V lost 2 bases to trimming and J lost 5 bases, with 10 bases between them. In germline, CDR1 is SGHAT, CDR2 FQNNGV. The CDR3 loop spans 14 amino acids. In DNA, the CDR3 is TGTGCCAGCAGCTTACAGCCCGACGACAATGAGCAGTTCTTC. Translated: CASSLQPDDNEQFF.

The gene calls are TRBV10-3 and TRBJ1-4; D is uncertain. CDR1 is ENHRY and CDR2 is SYGVKD in the germline V gene. V lost 3 bases, J lost 8 bases, and 7 bases lay in between. The CDR3 has 12 residues. CDR3 amino acids: CAISDSPEKLFF. Here the CDR3 DNA reads TGTGCCATCAGTGACAGTCCGGAAAAACTGTTTTTT.

The genes are TRBV5-1 and TRBJ2-2, with TRBD1 matching over 8 bases. Trimming cost V 8 bases and J 4 bases; bases outside gene matches: 10. The CDR3 has 15 residues. Germline assignment: CDR1 SGHRS and CDR2 YFSETQ. The CDR3 here is CASTGQGRGTGELFF. The CDR3 coding sequence is TGCGCCAGTACCGGACAGGGTCGGGGCACCGGGGAGCTGTTTTTT.